Shown below are 2 T cell receptor beta chains from a single sample sequenced in a study of blood T cells in healthy people across ages. Primed by a sample-barcoded 5' primer and a J-beta primer mix, a second PCR proceeded for about 7 to 12 cycles. One entry per CDR3 protein results from TCRdb running MiXCR on the 5' RACE reads. The sample holds about 1.5 million distinct CDR3 sequences; roughly two fifths are singletons and the top ten take approximately 4%. What was sequenced was blood. The receptor source for this set is a woman in her late teens or twenties in good health.

The genes are TRBV7-2 and TRBJ2-1; D unresolved. The CDR3 runs to 15 residues. Germline V CDR1 and CDR2: SGHTA, FQGNSA. V lost 5 bases and J 2 bases, leaving 13 bases between the germline ends. This chain's CDR3 is CASSPVVGAYNEQFF. The CDR3 bases are TGTGCCAGCAGCCCCGTTGTTGGAGCCTACAATGAGCAGTTCTTC.

This clonotype was recorded a few times. The V gene is TRBV9, the J gene TRBJ1-1; TRBD1 aligns across 9 bases. Germline assignment: CDR1 SGDLS and CDR2 YYNGEE. The V gene end was trimmed by 1 base and the J gene end by 4 bases; junction bases not matched to a gene: 5. CDR3 length equals 15 residues. Written as DNA, the CDR3 is TGTGCCAGCAGCGTAACAGGGGGCTCGAGCACTGAAGCTTTCTTT. Translation: CASSVTGGSSTEAFF.